Included here is one TCR beta chain sequence, with context. What it binds is unknown. Using viral peptide pools, the ViraFEST assay grew out antigen-specific CD4+ T cells prior to sequencing. Researchers isolated CD4+ T cells once 9 to 11 days of culture had elapsed. Either the BNT162b2 or mRNA-1273 vaccine was given to participants in two doses. This entry is derived from a study of vaccination effects on CD4 cells after COVID-19. The study's findings and limits: Late after vaccination, infection- and vaccine-induced clones showed marked clonal contraction.

The protocol was immunoSEQ multiplex PCR, while the TCRdb copy is restricted to in-frame clones and leaves out a portion. The repertoire holds roughly 70,000 clones, with roughly 80% as singletons. The V end lost 7 bases, the J end lost 4 bases, and 10 bases lay between the germline ends. Germline CDR1 and CDR2: MNHEY and SMNVEV (reference sequence). The length of the CDR3 is 13 residues. This TCR was recovered from a human donor who received a COVID-19 vaccine. The sequences come from CD4+ T cells from PBMCs cultured with HCoV-OC43 spike peptides, collected after COVID-19 vaccination. Documented subset: HCoV-OC43 spike overlapping peptide pool stimulation. The chain links TRBV27 to TRBJ2-2, with a tentative D call TRBD1 (5 bases). This CDR3 is CASKIRGTGELFF. CDR3 nucleotides: TGTGCCAGCAAGATAAGGGGCACCGGGGAGCTGTTTTTT.